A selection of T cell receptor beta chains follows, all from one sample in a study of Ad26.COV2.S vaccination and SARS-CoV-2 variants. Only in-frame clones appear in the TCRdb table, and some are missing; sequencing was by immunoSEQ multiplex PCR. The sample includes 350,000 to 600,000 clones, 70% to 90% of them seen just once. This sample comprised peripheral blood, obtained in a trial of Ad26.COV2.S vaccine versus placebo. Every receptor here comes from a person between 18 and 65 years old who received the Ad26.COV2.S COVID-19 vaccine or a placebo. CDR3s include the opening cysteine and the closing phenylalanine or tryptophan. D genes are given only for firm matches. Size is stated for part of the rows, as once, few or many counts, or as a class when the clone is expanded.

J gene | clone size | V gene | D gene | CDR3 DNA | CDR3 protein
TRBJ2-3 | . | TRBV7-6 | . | TGTGCCAGCAGCTTAGGGGGGTCTGTCCCAGGCACAGATACGCAGTATTTT | CASSLGGSVPGTDTQYF
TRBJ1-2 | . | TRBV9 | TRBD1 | TGTGCCAGCAGTGGGGGACAGGTCAACTATGGCTACACCTTC | CASSGGQVNYGYTF
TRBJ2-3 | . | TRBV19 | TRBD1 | TGTGCCAGTAGTACTGGGACAGACTCGACGCAGTATTTT | CASSTGTDSTQYF
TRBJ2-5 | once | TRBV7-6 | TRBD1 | TGTGCCAGCAGCAAAGGGACAGGGCAGGGGTGGAACCAAGAGACCCAGTACTTC | CASSKGTGQGWNQETQYF
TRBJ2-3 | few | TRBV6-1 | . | TGTGCCAGCAGTGAAGGATATACGCAGTATTTT | CASSEGYTQYF
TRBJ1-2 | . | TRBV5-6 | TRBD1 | TGTGCCAGCAGCTTGGGGACAGGGGGCAATGGCTACACCTTC | CASSLGTGGNGYTF
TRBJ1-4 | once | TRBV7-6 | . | TGTGCCAGCAGCCCCCCTCCCCTGGGGCTACAGGATGAAAAACTGTTTTTT | CASSPPPLGLQDEKLFF
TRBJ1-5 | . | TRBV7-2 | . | TGTGCCAGCAGCTCCAGGCCCCTGGAGCCCCAGCATTTT | CASSSRPLEPQHF
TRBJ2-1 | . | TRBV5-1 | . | TGCGCCAGCAGCTTACAAAGCGGGCCTTACAATGAGCAGTTCTTC | CASSLQSGPYNEQFF
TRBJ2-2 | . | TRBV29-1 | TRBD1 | TGCAGCGTTGGAAGGGGGCGAAACACCGGGGAGCTGTTTTTT | CSVGRGRNTGELFF
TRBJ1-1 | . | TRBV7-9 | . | TGTGCCAGCGGGGTCGGAGCTTTCTTT | CASGVGAFF
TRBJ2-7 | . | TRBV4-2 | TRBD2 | TGTGCCAGCAGCCAGGACTGGGCGGGAGTCTCCTACGAGCAGTACTTC | CASSQDWAGVSYEQYF